This T cell receptor (beta chain) originates from a study of T cell responses to AZD1222 COVID-19 vaccine. Study-wide context: Pooled samples include second doses given at about 4 or 12 weeks. Study outcomes and limitations: CD4 TCRs associated with vaccination spanned spike, dominating at 160-218 and 743-854.

To note about this clone: Its antigen is as yet unknown.

The CDR3 loop spans 14 amino acids. Trimming pared 4 bases from V and 5 bases from J, leaving 12 bases between. From germline, CDR1 is LNHDA and CDR2 SQIVND (reference sequence). TCRdb's table, derived via immunoSEQ multiplex PCR, lists solely in-frame clones and lacks some. The sample yields 25,000 to 35,000 clones, roughly 92% seen once. The sequence was obtained from an adult in good health. The material was peripheral blood, obtained on day 0 of AZD1222 vaccination. This rearrangement joins TRBV19 to TRBJ1-5; D ambiguous. CDR3 amino acids: CASSTEGGYQPQHF. In DNA, the CDR3 is TGTGCCAGTAGTACCGAAGGTGGTTATCAGCCCCAGCATTTT.